A single sample gave rise to the 13 T cell receptor beta chains below, sequenced in a study of T cells in localized non-small cell lung cancer. The data were produced by immunoSEQ multiplex PCR, yet TCRdb's version contains in-frame clones alone and is incomplete. The table records around 90,000 clones, 80% of them present only once. The material was PBMCs, obtained before any cancer treatment. The receptors derive from a man aged 35 to 70 with stage II squamous cell lung carcinoma.

The V and J genes are TRBV4-1 and TRBJ2-1, with D hard to call. This CDR3 region has 14 residues. Deletions cut 4 bases from V and 1 base from J, with 8 bases between. The germline CDR1 and CDR2 sequences are MGHRA and YSYEKL. CDR3 sequence: CASSPVGSYNEQFF. CDR3 in DNA: TGCGCCAGCAGCCCCGTGGGGTCCTACAATGAGCAGTTCTTC.

This chain's CDR3 is CASWDRLFSGNTIYF. CDR3 nucleotide sequence: TGTGCCAGCTGGGACAGACTATTCTCTGGAAACACCATATATTTT. The genes are TRBV6-1 and TRBJ1-3; 7 bases align to TRBD1. This CDR3 region has 15 residues. Trimming cost V 8 bases and J 0 bases; bases outside gene matches: 7. Germline V gene data show CDR1 as MNHNS and CDR2 as SASEGT.

V and J are TRBV19 and TRBJ2-7; maybe TRBD1 (7 bases). The V gene's germline CDR1 is LNHDA and CDR2 SQIVND (reference sequence). The CDR3 totals 14 residues. V gave up 5 bases and J gave up 6 bases, with 17 bases separating them. CDR3 sequence (DNA): TGTGCCAGTAGTCTCACCTACAGGGGAGGCGAGCAGTACTTC. Its protein is CASSLTYRGGEQYF.

The J gene is TRBJ2-2, the V gene TRBV5-4; D is uncertain. Between the trimmed V and J ends, which lost 1 base and 1 base, there was a span of 11 bases. Germline V gene sequence: CDR1 SGHNT, CDR2 YYREEE (reference sequence). This CDR3 has 16 amino acids. CDR3 in amino acids: CASSLWSRKNTGELFF. CDR3 nucleotides: TGTGCCAGCAGCTTGTGGAGTAGGAAGAACACCGGGGAGCTGTTTTTT.

V gene TRBV7-9 combines with J gene TRBJ1-1; D gene unclear. This CDR3 region has 16 residues. The V gene lost 0 bases and the J gene lost 1 base, with 12 bases spanning the gap. Germline V gives CDR1 SEHNR, CDR2 FQNEAQ (reference sequence). CDR3 sequence reads: CASSLASAPPNTEAFF. The CDR3 nucleotides are TGTGCCAGCAGCTTAGCCTCGGCTCCACCGAACACTGAAGCTTTCTTT.

J is TRBJ2-3 and V is TRBV5-1; D gene uncertain. The germline gives CDR1 SGHRS, CDR2 YFSETQ. Trimming cost V 0 bases and J 2 bases, with 10 bases left between them. The CDR3 runs 15 residues. The CDR3 here is CASSLASGTTDTQYF. CDR3 bases: TGCGCCAGCAGCTTGGCCTCAGGAACCACAGATACGCAGTATTTT.

This chain connects TRBV4-1 to TRBJ2-1; perhaps TRBD2 as D (5 bases). Trimming removed 1 base at V and 10 bases at J, with 17 bases between. This CDR3 contains 15 residues. CDR1 is MGHRA, CDR2 YSYEKL, per germline. CDR3 DNA: TGCGCCAGCAGCCAAGGCCTCCCGGGTCGGGGAGAGCAGTTCTTC. Translation: CASSQGLPGRGEQFF.

The gene calls are TRBV2 and TRBJ1-5; maybe TRBD1 (6 bases). V lost 3 bases and J lost 1, with 7 bases in between. The CDR3 consists of 14 residues. Looked up from germline, CDR1 is SNHLY and CDR2 is FYNNEI. CDR3 bases: TGTGCCAGCAGTGATCAGGGGAGCAATCAGCCCCAGCATTTT. Residues: CASSDQGSNQPQHF.

This chain joins TRBV6-6 and TRBJ2-1; no clear D. The CDR3 consists of 15 residues. The germline V gene encodes CDR1 MNHNY and CDR2 SVGAGI (reference sequence). The V end was cut by 5 bases, the J end by 5 bases, with 16 bases between. DNA for the CDR3: TGTGCCAGCAGTCCCCCAGAGCCGACCCACAATGAGCAGTTCTTC. It translates to CASSPPEPTHNEQFF.

The J gene is TRBJ2-5, the V gene TRBV11-2; 12 positions agree with TRBD2. J gave up 4 bases and V 8 bases, and 11 bases lay outside the gene matches. There are 16 residues in the CDR3. From germline, CDR1 is SGHAT and CDR2 FQNNGV. The CDR3 reads CASLTSTSGSGETQYF. DNA of the CDR3: TGTGCCAGCCTAACGTCGACTAGCGGGAGTGGAGAGACCCAGTACTTC.

This clone was picked up one time. This chain joins TRBV5-4 and TRBJ1-5, with a tentative D call TRBD1 (5 bases). The V gene lost 0 bases and the J gene lost 5 bases, with 9 bases spanning the gap. The CDR3 consists of 14 residues. Germline V gene sequence: CDR1 SGHNT, CDR2 YYREEE (reference sequence). The chain's CDR3 is CASSLGGGDQPQHF. The CDR3 nucleotides read TGTGCCAGCAGCTTGGGCGGGGGTGATCAGCCCCAGCATTTT.

This clone was recorded only once. The chain combines TRBV29-1 with TRBJ2-7; D possibly uses TRBD1 or TRBD2 (6 bases each). The germline CDR1 and CDR2 sequences are SQVTM and ANQGSEA. V lost 6 bases and J 0 bases, leaving 15 bases between the germline ends. The CDR3 is made up of 14 amino acids. The CDR3 nucleotides read TGCAGCGTCCGGGGGCTAGCTGACTCCTACGAGCAGTACTTC. As protein: CSVRGLADSYEQYF.

V and J are TRBV5-6 and TRBJ2-3; 14 bases fit TRBD2. The germline gives CDR1 SGHDT, CDR2 YYEEEE. V lost 1 base and J lost 1; bases outside the gene matches: 5. CDR3 length: 18 amino acids. The chain's CDR3 is CASSLFGTSGRRTDTQYF. CDR3 nucleotides: TGTGCCAGCAGCTTGTTTGGGACTAGCGGGAGACGCACAGATACGCAGTATTTT.